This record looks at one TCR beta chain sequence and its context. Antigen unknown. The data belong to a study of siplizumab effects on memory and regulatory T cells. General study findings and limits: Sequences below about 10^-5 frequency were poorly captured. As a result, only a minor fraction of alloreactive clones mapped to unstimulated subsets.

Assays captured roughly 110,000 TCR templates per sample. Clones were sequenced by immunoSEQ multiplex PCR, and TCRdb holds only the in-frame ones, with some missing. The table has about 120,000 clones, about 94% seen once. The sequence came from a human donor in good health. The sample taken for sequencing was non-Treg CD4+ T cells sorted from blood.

CDR3: CASSLEWSGTEAFF. DNA for the CDR3: TGTGCCAGCAGCTTAGAATGGTCCGGCACTGAAGCTTTCTTT. The chain joins TRBV7-9 to TRBJ1-1; no reliable D call. Germline V lookup: CDR1 SEHNR, CDR2 FQNEAQ (reference sequence). The CDR3 is 14 residues long. Trimming removed 1 base at V and 4 bases at J, with 10 bases between.